This TCR beta chain appears in the sequencing data of a study of CD8 T cells in Susac syndrome. This clonotype was seen more than once but under ten times. One junction end disagrees with the germline gene, perhaps due to a read error. Reverse transcription used roughly 0.45 to 1 ug RNA and random hexamers. An immunoSEQ multiplex PCR generated amplified TCR beta CDR3 products spanning 54 Vbeta and 13 Jbeta. Via MiXCR, TCRdb re-called the immunoSEQ multiplex PCR reads, giving one row per CDR3 protein. This sample has over 300,000 distinct CDR3 sequences, with around 92% found just once. Germline V CDR1 and CDR2: WNHNN, SYGVQD (reference sequence). This CDR3 spans 15 amino acids. Sequencing targeted TCR beta in T cells from blood (CD8+ and CD4+).

Sequencing was performed on CD4+ T cells from PBMCs. This clonotype was obtained from a human donor with multiple sclerosis. This rearrangement joins TRBV10-1 to TRBJ1-1; D may be TRBD1 (6 bases). The CDR3 DNA is TGCGCCAGTAGTGCCCTCCGGGAAAGGGGGACTGAAGCTTTCTTT. This encodes CASSALRERGTEAFF.